The entry that follows covers one T cell receptor beta chain sequence. Its antigen remains unknown. Sequenced by immunoSEQ multiplex PCR; TCRdb stores in-frame clones only, minus some. This sample has under 500,000 clones, with about nine tenths found just once. Noted treatment: some 20 received Ad26.COV2.S at low or high dose, single or two shots; several received placebo; per-sample allocation not given. On day 63 after the first injection, vaccine and placebo recipients gave samples. This sample stems from a study of Ad26.COV2.S vaccination and SARS-CoV-2 variants. Study-wide context: This donor came from the COV1001 trial of Ad26.COV2.S.

Whole-study results and caveats: Ad26.COV2.S recipients had broader spike-specific TCRs (P = 0.0014). Breadth measured for non-spike TCRs was similar across vaccine and placebo recipients.

The sequence was collected from a person between 18 and 59 years old who received the Ad26.COV2.S COVID-19 vaccine or a placebo. The sample was peripheral blood, taken in a trial of Ad26.COV2.S vaccine versus placebo.

The CDR3 protein is CASSPTATGIDGYTF. In DNA form, the CDR3 reads TGCGCCAGCAGTCCAACTGCGACAGGGATTGATGGCTACACCTTC. The chain combines TRBV5-1 with TRBJ1-2; 7 bases line up with TRBD1. Germline V gives CDR1 SGHRS, CDR2 YFSETQ. V trimming: 5 bases; J trimming: 6 bases; junction bases outside the gene matches: 13. CDR3 length: 15 residues.